The 28 T cell receptor beta chains below come from one sample, sequenced in a study of regulatory T cells in long-lasting Graves disease. Indicated time point: newly diagnosed GD, antithyroid drugs for less than 3 months. Following extraction of RNA from PBMCs, that RNA was used to make the TCR library. HTBI primers from iRepertoire and Arm-PCR of CDR3 regions yielded the TCR beta libraries. MiXCR, run by TCRdb on the multiplex PCR reads, gives a single entry per CDR3 protein. The table includes 680,000 or so distinct CDR3 sequences, 15% to 20% detected once. These data were also reused for a study on T cells in Graves' hyperthyroidism and ophthalmopathy.

The sample was peripheral blood mononuclear cells (PBMCs), taken at new diagnosis, from a patient treated with antithyroid drugs. These receptor sequences come from a woman between 25 and 40 years old with Graves disease.

This clonotype was counted only a few times. This chain uses TRBV14 with TRBJ2-7; 8 bases fit TRBD2. Trimming removed 3 bases from V and 1 base from J; junction bases left unmatched: 5. The CDR3 has 15 amino acids. The germline gives CDR1 SGHDN, CDR2 FVKESK. The CDR3: CASSHGAGGSYEQYF. In nucleotides, the CDR3 is TGTGCCAGCAGCCACGGCGCGGGAGGTTCCTACGAGCAGTACTTC.

A few counts support this clonotype. This chain uses TRBV4-1 with TRBJ2-1; TRBD2 aligns across 7 bases. V was clipped by 5 bases and J by 9 bases; unmatched bases: 13. This CDR3 has 15 residues. Per the germline V gene, CDR1 is MGHRA and CDR2 is YSYEKL. CDR3 protein: CASSSGLSTSSEQFF. The CDR3 DNA sequence: TGCGCCAGCAGCTCGGGACTATCAACCTCGTCTGAGCAGTTCTTC.

In its sample, this clonotype was seen many times. The rearrangement joins TRBV28 to TRBJ1-2, with 10 bases lining up with TRBD1. J gave up 2 bases and V 5 bases, and 5 bases lay outside the gene matches. The CDR3 has 15 amino acids. CDR1 and CDR2 from the germline V gene are MDHEN and SYDVKM. The CDR3 nucleotides read TGTGCCAGCAGTCCCGCGGGACAGGGGAACTATGGCTACACCTTC. This sequence encodes CASSPAGQGNYGYTF.

This clonotype has only a few counts. One base away lies a much larger clone, so this may be a sequencing read error. The chain couples TRBV6-1 to TRBJ1-1, with 7 bases aligning to TRBD1. The germline V gene has CDR1 MNHNS and CDR2 SASEGT. The CDR3 runs 14 residues. V trimming: 7 bases; J trimming: 1 base; junction bases outside the gene matches: 6. Here the CDR3 reads CASKGARKNTEAFF. The CDR3 coding sequence is TGTGCCAGCAAGGGGGCACGGAAGAACACTGAAGCTTTCTTT.

This clonotype was detected many times. CDR3 sequence reads: CASGLAGAYEQYF. DNA for the CDR3: TGTGCCAGCGGACTAGCGGGAGCATACGAGCAGTACTTC. The chain links TRBV3-1 to TRBJ2-7; TRBD2 aligns across 13 bases. This CDR3 contains 13 residues. The trim removed 8 bases at V and 4 bases at J, leaving 2 bases unmatched. The germline gives CDR1 LGHDT, CDR2 YNNKEL (reference sequence).

Concerning this clonotype: One end of the junction does not line up with germline, which may come from a read error. The chain couples TRBV19 to TRBJ2-1; 8 bases are shared with TRBD2. This CDR3 contains 18 residues. Germline V gene lookup returns CDR1 LNHDA and CDR2 SQIVND (reference sequence). CDR3 DNA: TGTGCCAGTAGTATAGTATTGCTAGCGGGTGGTTCCTGCAATGAGCAGCTCTTC. Its translation: CASSIVLLAGGSCNEQLF. The full variable domain, completed using reference TRBV19 and TRBJ2-1, is DGGITQSPKYLFRKEGQNVTLSCEQNLNHDAMYWYRQDPGQGLRLIYYSQIVNDFQKGDIAEGYSVSREKKESFPLTVTSAQKNPTAFYLCASSIVLLAGGSCNEQLFGPGTRLTVL.

The V gene is TRBV7-9, the J gene TRBJ2-3; 9 bases align to TRBD2. Germline V gives CDR1 SEHNR, CDR2 FQNEAQ (reference sequence). V gave up 5 bases and J gave up 2 bases; unmatched junction bases: 14. This CDR3 region has 18 residues. The CDR3 protein is CASSPGPPSGTLTDTQYF. DNA of the CDR3: TGTGCCAGCAGCCCAGGGCCGCCTAGCGGGACCCTCACAGATACGCAGTATTTT.

This clonotype was recorded at least ten times. The CDR3 reads CATSRGTQATYEQYF. The CDR3 nucleotides are TGTGCCACCAGCAGGGGGACGCAAGCGACCTACGAGCAGTACTTC. This chain links TRBV15 with TRBJ2-7; D may be TRBD1 or TRBD2 (5 bases each). CDR1 is LNHNV and CDR2 is YYDKDF in the germline V gene (reference sequence). This CDR3 has 15 amino acids. V lost 3 bases and J lost 2, with 14 bases in between.

At least ten counts were recorded for this clonotype. This chain connects TRBV7-9 to TRBJ2-3, with a weak D call TRBD2 (7 bases). This CDR3 spans 15 amino acids. Germline loops: CDR1 SEHNR, CDR2 FQNEAQ (reference sequence). With 7 bases removed from V and 0 bases from J, the gap between germline ends came to 14 bases. The CDR3 bases are TGTGCCAGCACCCGGGGGGCTCCTAGCACAGATACGCAGTATTTT. Protein product: CASTRGAPSTDTQYF. The full variable domain, in which reference TRBV7-9 and TRBJ2-3 provide the parts outside the CDR3, is DTGVSQNPRHKITKRGQNVTFRCDPISEHNRLYWYRQTLGQGPEFLTYFQNEAQLEKSRLLSDRFSAERPKGSFSTLEIQRTEQGDSAMYLCASTRGAPSTDTQYFGPGTRLTVL.

The table lists this clonotype with a few counts. J is TRBJ2-1 and V is TRBV20-1; unclear D gene. Germline V gene data show CDR1 as DFQATT and CDR2 as SNEGSKA (reference sequence). Trimming removed 1 base from V and 8 bases from J, with 6 bases in between. The CDR3 loop spans 11 amino acids. CDR3 sequence: CSARGGHEQFF. CDR3 in DNA: TGCAGTGCTAGAGGCGGACATGAGCAGTTCTTC.

This clonotype was detected ten times or more. The chain combines TRBV12-3 or TRBV12-4 with TRBJ1-2; TRBD1 matches at 7 bases. This CDR3 is built from 14 residues. V was pared by 4 bases and J by 3 bases, with 5 bases of the junction left unmatched. CDR3 DNA sequence: TGTGCCAGCAGTTCCCCCGGGACAGACTATGGCTACACCTTC. It codes for CASSSPGTDYGYTF.

This clonotype was recorded many times. The rearrangement joins TRBV6-1 to TRBJ2-7, with D maybe TRBD1 (5 bases). This CDR3 region has 12 residues. Germline loops: CDR1 MNHNS, CDR2 SASEGT. Trimming took off 3 bases at V and 5 bases at J, with 8 bases between the two ends. Written as DNA, the CDR3 is TGTGCCAGCAGTGATCAGGGTGACGAGCAGTACTTC. It yields the protein CASSDQGDEQYF.

This clonotype was counted ten times or more. This sequence joins TRBV7-6 and TRBJ2-7, with D uncertain. The germline CDR1 and CDR2 sequences are SGHVS and FNYEAQ. V lost 5 bases and J 5 bases, leaving 13 bases between the germline ends. The CDR3 is made up of 13 amino acids. The DNA of the CDR3 is TGTGCCAGCAGCCAATTCTATAGGGACGAGCAGTACTTC. Encoded protein: CASSQFYRDEQYF.

This chain uses TRBV7-9 with TRBJ2-3; D might be TRBD1 (6 bases). The germline V and J ends were trimmed by 5 bases and 7 bases, with 16 bases remaining between them. The germline V gene encodes CDR1 SEHNR and CDR2 FQNEAQ (reference sequence). This CDR3 contains 14 residues. The chain's CDR3 is CASSPTGVGNTQYF. DNA for the CDR3: TGTGCCAGCAGCCCGACAGGAGTGGGGAATACGCAGTATTTT.

This clonotype has ten or more counts. V usage is TRBV28 and J usage is TRBJ1-5; a possible D gene is TRBD1 (5 bases). The CDR3 is made up of 13 amino acids. V was trimmed by 4 bases and J by 11 bases, leaving 15 bases between them. Germline CDR1 and CDR2: MDHEN and SYDVKM. CDR3 sequence: CASSWDSGLAQHF. Written as DNA, the CDR3 is TGTGCCAGCAGTTGGGACTCCGGACTGGCCCAGCATTTT.

This clonotype was seen repeatedly, ten times or more. J is TRBJ2-3 and V is TRBV27; 7 nucleotides align to TRBD2. This CDR3 region has 13 residues. CDR1 is MNHEY, CDR2 SMNVEV, per germline (reference sequence). The ends lost 6 bases at V and 6 bases at J; junction bases unmatched: 6. The CDR3 DNA follows: TGTGCCAGCAGGGCGGGAGTATCTGATACGCAGTATTTT. It is translated as CASRAGVSDTQYF.

V is TRBV20-1 and J is TRBJ2-3; D gene unclear. CDR1 and CDR2 from the germline V gene are DFQATT and SNEGSKA (reference sequence). The CDR3 covers 10 residues. Deletions cut 6 bases from V and 6 bases from J, with 7 bases between. CDR3 nucleotides: TGCAGTGCGCACATTGATACGCAGTATTTT. Translating gives CSAHIDTQYF.

This clonotype has at least ten counts. The J gene is TRBJ2-1, the V gene TRBV6-1; D gene ambiguous. V lost 1 base and J lost 5, with 6 bases in between. This CDR3 is 13 amino acids long. Germline V CDR1 and CDR2: MNHNS, SASEGT. Here the CDR3 reads CASSEGPNNEQFF. The CDR3 DNA is TGTGCCAGCAGTGAAGGCCCTAACAATGAGCAGTTCTTC.

The chain has TRBV5-1 and TRBJ2-1; D is undetermined. The germline gives CDR1 SGHRS, CDR2 YFSETQ. This CDR3 is built from 15 residues. V lost 0 bases and J lost 5, with 12 bases in between. The CDR3 bases are TGCGCCAGCAGCTTGGTGGTGGGTCTGGACAATGAGCAGTTCTTC. It yields the protein CASSLVVGLDNEQFF.

This clonotype was observed many times. The rearrangement links TRBV5-4 to TRBJ2-1, with 7 nucleotides matching TRBD1. V dropped 9 bases and J dropped 6; count of bases not matched to a gene: 12. The length of the CDR3 is 14 residues. Germline V gene data show CDR1 as SGHNT and CDR2 as YYREEE (reference sequence). CDR3: CATNPAGGGNEQFF. CDR3 coding DNA: TGTGCCACCAACCCGGCAGGGGGTGGCAATGAGCAGTTCTTC. The full variable domain, with the rest looked up from reference TRBV5-4 and TRBJ2-1, is ETGVTQSPTHLIKTRGQQVTLRCSSQSGHNTVSWYQQALGQGPQFIFQYYREEENGRGNFPPRFSGLQFPNYSSELNVNALELDDSALYLCATNPAGGGNEQFFGPGTRLTVL.

The chain recombines TRBV20-1 with TRBJ2-7; 7 nucleotides match TRBD1. Looked up from germline, CDR1 is DFQATT and CDR2 is SNEGSKA (reference sequence). CDR3 length: 12 residues. The ends lost 5 bases at V and 2 bases at J; junction bases unmatched: 3. The CDR3 DNA reads as TGCAGTGCTGGAAGGGGGCCCTACGAGCAGTACTTC. This encodes CSAGRGPYEQYF.

This clonotype showed up just a few times. The gene calls are TRBV5-1 and TRBJ2-7; TRBD2 matches 8 bases. The J segment lost 1 base and the V segment lost 0 bases, leaving 6 bases of the junction unmatched. The CDR3 sequence is 16 residues long. Germline V CDR1 and CDR2: SGHRS, YFSETQ. This chain's CDR3 is CASSLALSGTSYEQYF. DNA for the CDR3: TGCGCCAGCAGCTTGGCACTTAGCGGGACATCCTACGAGCAGTACTTC.

As for this clonotype: A much larger clone lies a single base off, so this may be a read error. The DNA of the CDR3 is TGTGCCAGCGGCCACTTAGGCAATGAGCAGTTCTTC. It yields the protein CASGHLGNEQFF. The chain uses TRBV3-1 and TRBJ2-1; the D is unclear. Germline V CDR1 and CDR2: LGHDT, YNNKEL (reference sequence). The CDR3 consists of 12 residues.

The chain carries TRBV28 and TRBJ2-6; D might be TRBD1 (5 bases). The germline V and J ends were trimmed by 2 bases and 0 bases, with 14 bases remaining between them. Germline V lookup: CDR1 MDHEN, CDR2 SYDVKM. CDR3 length equals 18 residues. CDR3 sequence reads: CASSLRLLTVSGANVLTF. CDR3 bases: TGTGCCAGCAGTTTACGGCTTCTGACAGTCTCTGGGGCCAACGTCCTGACTTTC.

The sample holds many counts of this clonotype. CDR3 sequence reads: CSSQGGPGNTIYF. The DNA of the CDR3 is TGCAGCTCCCAGGGAGGCCCTGGAAACACCATATATTTT. V is TRBV20-1 and J is TRBJ1-3, with a possible D match to TRBD1 (5 bases). Germline V CDR1 and CDR2: DFQATT, SNEGSKA (reference sequence). The CDR3 is made up of 13 amino acids.

The chain joins TRBV5-1 to TRBJ2-1; D ambiguous. The CDR3 has 15 amino acids. Germline V gene sequence: CDR1 SGHRS, CDR2 YFSETQ. The V end was cut by 3 bases, the J end by 2 bases, with 12 bases between. The CDR3 DNA is TGCGCCAGCAGCTCCGACGGAAGCCCCTACAATGAGCAGTTCTTC. Its translation is CASSSDGSPYNEQFF.

The table lists this clonotype with many counts. CDR3 coding DNA: TGTGCCAGCAGCCAAGATGGGCAGGGCTATGGCTACACCTTC. It yields the protein CASSQDGQGYGYTF. The chain carries TRBV3-1 and TRBJ1-2, with D possibly being TRBD1 (5 bases). The CDR3 is made up of 14 amino acids. V lost 0 bases, J lost 4 bases, and 9 bases lay in between. Per germline, CDR1 LGHDT and CDR2 YNNKEL (reference sequence).

This clonotype has ten or more counts. The chain employs TRBV28 and TRBJ2-2, with D possibly being TRBD2 (5 bases). V was cut by 6 bases and J by 3 bases, with 11 bases left in between. Germline V gives CDR1 MDHEN, CDR2 SYDVKM. The CDR3 runs to 14 residues. The CDR3 nucleotides read TGTGCCAGCAGGACCGGAGGTGACACCGGGGAGCTGTTTTTT. This encodes CASRTGGDTGELFF.